This TCR beta chain was retrieved from a study of radiotherapy plus CTLA-4 blockade in lung cancer. Clones were sequenced by immunoSEQ multiplex PCR, and TCRdb holds only the in-frame ones, with some missing. Of tens of thousands of clones in the sample, about 78% are singletons; the top ten hold 22%. Sequenced material: peripheral blood, taken from a patient treated with radiotherapy plus ipilimumab. This sequence was found in a human donor with non-small cell lung cancer whose response to radiotherapy plus ipilimumab could not be evaluated. Some clones in this sample may be carry-over from other donors' samples.

The CDR3 spells CASSYDRANSPLHF. In nucleotides, the CDR3 is TGTGCCAGCAGTTACGACAGGGCTAATTCACCCCTCCACTTT. This chain connects TRBV6-5 to TRBJ1-6; 7 bases are a match to TRBD1. With 2 bases clipped from V and 6 bases from J, the junction kept 1 base outside the gene matches. This CDR3 spans 14 amino acids. CDR1 MNHEY and CDR2 SVGAGI come from the germline V gene.